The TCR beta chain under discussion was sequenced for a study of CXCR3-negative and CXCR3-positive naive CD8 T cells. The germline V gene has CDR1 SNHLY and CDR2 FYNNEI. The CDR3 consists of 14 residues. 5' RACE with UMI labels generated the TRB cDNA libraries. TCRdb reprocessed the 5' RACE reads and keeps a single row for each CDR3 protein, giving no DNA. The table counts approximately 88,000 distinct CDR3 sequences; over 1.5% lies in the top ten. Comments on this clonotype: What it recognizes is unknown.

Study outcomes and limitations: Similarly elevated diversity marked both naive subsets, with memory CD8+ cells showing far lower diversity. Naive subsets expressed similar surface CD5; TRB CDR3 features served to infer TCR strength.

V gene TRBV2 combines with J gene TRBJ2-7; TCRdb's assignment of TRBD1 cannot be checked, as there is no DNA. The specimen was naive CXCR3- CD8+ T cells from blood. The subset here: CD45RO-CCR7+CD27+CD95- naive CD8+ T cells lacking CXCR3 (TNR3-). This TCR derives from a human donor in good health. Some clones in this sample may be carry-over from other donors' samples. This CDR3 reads CASTQGGGSYEQYF. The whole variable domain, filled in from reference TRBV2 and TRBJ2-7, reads EPEVTQTPSHQVTQMGQEVILRCVPISNHLYFYWYRQILGQKVEFLVSFYNNEISEKSEIFDDQFSVERPDGSNFTLKIRSTKLEDSAMYFCASTQGGGSYEQYFGPGTRLTVT.